Presented here are 30 T cell receptor beta chains from one specimen sequenced in a study of control samples from healthy donors and cancer patients. Method: immunoSEQ multiplex PCR; TCRdb's copy keeps in-frame clones and lacks some. Altogether 100,000 to 150,000 clones are present, roughly 84% being singletons, with the ten largest covering over 7.5%. Sample: blood. The receptors derive from a man in his forties in good health.

V gene TRBV5-8 combines with J gene TRBJ1-4; 10 nucleotides align to TRBD1. Germline loops: CDR1 SGHTS, CDR2 YDEGEE. Trimming at V came to 5 bases and at J to 4 bases, leaving 8 bases not matched to a gene. The CDR3 is 16 amino acids. CDR3 sequence (DNA): TGTGCCAGCAGGGACGGGACAGGGGCTTTTAATGAAAAACTGTTTTTT. Translated, it gives CASRDGTGAFNEKLFF.

The rearrangement joins TRBV19 to TRBJ2-3; 8 bases fit TRBD1. The CDR3 runs to 17 residues. Germline V lookup: CDR1 LNHDA, CDR2 SQIVND (reference sequence). J gave up 2 bases and V 3 bases, and 10 bases lay outside the gene matches. CDR3 nucleotide sequence: TGTGCCAGTAGTATTCTCTACAGGGGGAGAACCACAGATACGCAGTATTTT. This codes for CASSILYRGRTTDTQYF.

The rearrangement joins TRBV19 to TRBJ2-5; 8 nucleotides agree with TRBD1. With V trimmed by 6 bases and J by 4 bases, 4 bases remained unmatched. Germline V gene data show CDR1 as LNHDA and CDR2 as SQIVND (reference sequence). CDR3 length: 13 residues. In DNA form, the CDR3 reads TGTGCCAGTAGCTCACAGGGGGGAGAGACCCAGTACTTC. Translation gives CASSSQGGETQYF.

The chain has TRBV10-2 and TRBJ2-2; D possibly corresponds to TRBD1 (5 bases). V dropped 8 bases and J dropped 4 bases, with 11 bases sitting between them. Per the germline V gene, CDR1 is WSHSY and CDR2 is SAAADI. This CDR3 region has 13 residues. CDR3 residues: CASESRGTGELFF. CDR3 coding DNA: TGCGCCAGCGAATCAAGGGGCACCGGGGAGCTGTTTTTT.

The chain carries TRBV5-1 and TRBJ2-2; possibly TRBD2 for D (6 bases). V dropped 0 bases and J dropped 0 bases, with 12 bases sitting between them. This CDR3 spans 17 amino acids. Germline V gives CDR1 SGHRS, CDR2 YFSETQ. In nucleotides, the CDR3 is TGCGCCAGCAGCTTGGATGCGGGGACCGCGAACACCGGGGAGCTGTTTTTT. It specifies CASSLDAGTANTGELFF.

The rearrangement uses TRBV6-9 and TRBJ1-5; TRBD1 might be the D (5 bases). V lost 4 bases, J lost 15 bases, and 13 bases lay in between. Germline lookup yields CDR1 MNHGY and CDR2 SVAAGI. This CDR3 has 11 amino acids. CDR3 in amino acids: CASSLSGSGHF. CDR3 DNA: TGTGCCAGCAGTTTATCAGGGAGCGGGCATTTT.

This clone was found once. This CDR3 reads CASSVEGQGRNIQYF. The CDR3 nucleotides are TGTGCCAGCAGCGTAGAGGGACAGGGGAGAAACATTCAGTACTTC. The V and J genes are TRBV9 and TRBJ2-4, with TRBD1 identical over 10 bases. Looked up from germline, CDR1 is SGDLS and CDR2 is YYNGEE. The CDR3 has 15 amino acids. J lost 6 bases, V lost 0 bases, and 3 bases had no gene match.

There are a few counts of this clone. V and J are TRBV30 and TRBJ2-7; 7 nucleotides align to TRBD1. Trimming cost V 6 bases and J 3 bases; bases outside gene matches: 2. From germline, CDR1 is GTSNPN and CDR2 SVGIG (reference sequence). This CDR3 has 11 amino acids. CDR3 nucleotide sequence: TGTGCCTGTGACAGGGACTACGAGCAGTACTTC. Translating it yields CACDRDYEQYF.

The J gene is TRBJ2-7, the V gene TRBV5-1, with D maybe TRBD2 (5 bases). From germline, CDR1 is SGHRS and CDR2 YFSETQ. The CDR3 loop spans 15 amino acids. Between the trimmed V and J ends, which lost 3 bases and 2 bases, there was a span of 15 bases. The CDR3 DNA sequence: TGCGCCAGCAGCTCCGGACTTTCCACTGCCTACGAGCAGTACTTC. Its protein is CASSSGLSTAYEQYF. The full variable domain, with the rest looked up from reference TRBV5-1 and TRBJ2-7, is KAGVTQTPRYLIKTRGQQVTLSCSPISGHRSVSWYQQTPGQGLQFLFEYFSETQRNKGNFPGRFSGRQFSNSRSEMNVSTLELGDSALYLCASSSGLSTAYEQYFGPGTRLTVT.

The V call is TRBV7-9, the J call TRBJ1-6, with 8 bases lining up with TRBD1. V shed 8 bases, J shed 5 bases, and the junction held 2 bases outside the gene matches. The CDR3 is 13 amino acids. The germline V gene has CDR1 SEHNR and CDR2 FQNEAQ (reference sequence). CDR3: CASRQGNNSPLHF. Written as DNA, the CDR3 is TGTGCCAGCCGACAGGGGAATAATTCACCCCTCCACTTT. Variable domain in full (rest from reference TRBV7-9 and TRBJ1-6): DTGVSQNPRHKITKRGQNVTFRCDPISEHNRLYWYRQTLGQGPEFLTYFQNEAQLEKSRLLSDRFSAERPKGSFSTLEIQRTEQGDSAMYLCASRQGNNSPLHFGNGTRLTVT.

This chain links TRBV24-1 with TRBJ2-1; TRBD1 matches at 7 bases. Germline trimming cut 7 bases from V and 6 bases from J; bases unmatched to any gene: 11. The CDR3 sequence is 15 residues long. Germline CDR1 reads KGHDR; CDR2 reads SFDVKD. The CDR3 spells CATRGQRQGGNEQFF. The CDR3, as DNA: TGTGCCACCAGGGGCCAGAGACAGGGTGGCAATGAGCAGTTCTTC.

CDR3 in DNA: TGTGCCAGCAGTTACTCGATAAAGTTCGGTACACAGCAAGATACGCAGTATTTT. Protein product: CASSYSIKFGTQQDTQYF. The rearrangement uses TRBV6-2 or TRBV6-3 and TRBJ2-3; no reliable D call. This CDR3 is built from 18 residues. CDR1 and CDR2 from the germline V gene are MNHEY and SVGEGT. V was trimmed by 0 bases and J by 5 bases, leaving 21 bases between them.

The sample holds a few counts of this clone. The chain uses TRBV30 and TRBJ2-2, with D tentatively TRBD2 (6 bases). Trimming stripped 3 bases from V and 0 bases from J, with 8 bases between. The CDR3 has 14 amino acids. Germline CDR1 reads GTSNPN; CDR2 reads SVGIG (reference sequence). This chain's CDR3 is CAWRAGTNTGELFF. The CDR3 DNA is TGTGCCTGGAGGGCGGGGACGAACACCGGGGAGCTGTTTTTT.

This chain links TRBV6-6 with TRBJ1-4; D might be TRBD1 (6 bases). Between the trimmed V and J ends, which lost 6 bases and 2 bases, there was a span of 16 bases. The CDR3 has 16 residues. Per the germline V gene, CDR1 is MNHNY and CDR2 is SVGAGI (reference sequence). CDR3 sequence reads: CASSRHRESTNEKLFF. CDR3 nucleotide sequence: TGTGCCAGCAGCCGCCACAGGGAGAGTACTAATGAAAAACTGTTTTTT.

The chain is built from TRBV5-1 and TRBJ1-2, with a possible D match to TRBD1 (5 bases). CDR3 length: 13 amino acids. The V gene lost 0 bases and the J gene lost 4 bases, with 7 bases spanning the gap. CDR1 SGHRS and CDR2 YFSETQ come from the germline V gene. Here the CDR3 reads CASSLEGAYGYTF. CDR3 nucleotides: TGCGCCAGCAGCTTGGAAGGGGCCTATGGCTACACCTTC.

V and J are TRBV5-1 and TRBJ2-2; TRBD2 matches 12 bases. Germline CDR1 is SGHRS and CDR2 is YFSETQ. V shed 3 bases and J 0 bases; nucleotides not matched to a gene: 6. The CDR3 covers 18 residues. CDR3 in DNA: TGCGCCAGCAGCTCTTCGACTAGCGGGGGCCCGAACACCGGGGAGCTGTTTTTT. This gives the protein CASSSSTSGGPNTGELFF.

This clone was observed a single time. V and J are TRBV24-1 and TRBJ1-1; TRBD1 is a possible D gene (6 bases). The CDR3 is 13 amino acids. CDR1 and CDR2 (germline): KGHDR, SFDVKD. Trimming shortened V by 4 bases and J by 9 bases, and 14 bases separated the two germline ends. CDR3 region: CATSEKGGGKAFF. Written as DNA, the CDR3 is TGTGCCACCAGTGAGAAAGGGGGGGGGAAAGCTTTCTTT.

This clone has only one observation. The chain joins TRBV14 to TRBJ1-4; D gene ambiguous. The V gene's germline CDR1 is SGHDN and CDR2 FVKESK. The V end lost 5 bases, the J end lost 10 bases, and 14 bases lay between the germline ends. CDR3 length equals 13 residues. The CDR3: CASSTYTNGKLFF. The CDR3 coding sequence is TGTGCCAGCAGCACCTACACCAACGGAAAACTGTTTTTT. The full variable domain, its missing parts supplied by reference TRBV14 and TRBJ1-4, is EAGVTQFPSHSVIEKGQTVTLRCDPISGHDNLYWYRRVMGKEIKFLLHFVKESKQDESGMPNNRFLAERTGGTYSTLKVQPAELEDSGVYFCASSTYTNGKLFFGSGTQLSVL.

The chain carries TRBV7-9 and TRBJ1-1, with 11 bases lining up with TRBD1. The J segment lost 7 bases and the V segment lost 5 bases, leaving 6 bases of the junction unmatched. The germline gives CDR1 SEHNR, CDR2 FQNEAQ (reference sequence). The length of the CDR3 is 14 residues. CDR3 coding DNA: TGTGCCAGCAGCCCGGACAGGGGGCGAGGTGAAGCTTTCTTT. It yields the protein CASSPDRGRGEAFF.

V is TRBV18 and J is TRBJ2-3, with 9 bases matching TRBD1. This CDR3 is 14 amino acids long. Looked up from germline, CDR1 is KGHSH and CDR2 is LQKENI. The V and J ends lost 3 bases and 3 bases, in that order; junction bases with no gene match: 1. The CDR3 sequence: CASSPDRGTDTQYF. The CDR3 bases are TGTGCCAGCTCACCCGACAGGGGGACAGATACGCAGTATTTT.

Worth noting for this clone: Different DNA sequences within this sample yield the same CDR3. V and J are TRBV4-3 and TRBJ2-1; D might be TRBD2 (5 bases). V was pared by 0 bases and J by 7 bases, with 13 bases between. Germline V gene data show CDR1 as LGHNA and CDR2 as YSLEER. The CDR3 is 15 residues long. CDR3 bases: TGCGCCAGCAGCCAAGATACGGGTCGGGGTAATGAGCAGTTCTTC. This gives the protein CASSQDTGRGNEQFF.

This chain connects TRBV15 to TRBJ2-1; a possible D gene is TRBD1 (6 bases). This CDR3 has 18 residues. With 0 bases removed from V and 4 bases from J, the gap between germline ends came to 19 bases. Germline values: CDR1 LNHNV, CDR2 YYDKDF (reference sequence). The CDR3 protein is CATSRDPAVGASYNEQFF. DNA for the CDR3: TGTGCCACCAGCAGAGATCCAGCGGTGGGGGCCTCGTACAATGAGCAGTTCTTC.

This clone was detected only once. The chain uses TRBV29-1 and TRBJ2-2; a weak D match, TRBD2 (7 bases). Germline CDR1 is SQVTM and CDR2 is ANQGSEA. V lost 6 bases to trimming and J lost 6 bases, with 14 bases between them. The CDR3 covers 13 residues. The DNA for the CDR3 is TGCAGCGTAAAGGGAGGGGGGTCCGGGGAGCTGTTTTTT. Translation gives CSVKGGGSGELFF.

The chain recombines TRBV5-4 with TRBJ2-5, with 15 positions matching TRBD2. V lost 4 bases to trimming and J lost 1 base; unmatched junction nucleotides: 5. This CDR3 is 17 amino acids long. Germline V gives CDR1 SGHNT, CDR2 YYREEE (reference sequence). The CDR3 nucleotides read TGTGCCAGCAGCCCGGGACTAGCGGGGGGAATCCAAGAGACCCAGTACTTC. Protein product: CASSPGLAGGIQETQYF.

CDR3 coding DNA: TGTGCCAGCAGCTTCGGACGGACCTCTGAAGCTTTCTTT. Translation gives CASSFGRTSEAFF. The V gene is TRBV7-6, the J gene TRBJ1-1; no clear D gene. Trimming stripped 3 bases from V and 6 bases from J, with 11 bases between. The CDR3 is 13 residues long. Germline-derived CDR1 and CDR2 are SGHVS and FNYEAQ.

The CDR3 DNA reads as TGTGCCAGTAGTATAGACGGGGGGGCCTACACCGGGGAGCTGTTTTTT. It translates to CASSIDGGAYTGELFF. V and J are TRBV19 and TRBJ2-2, with 8 positions matching TRBD2. CDR3 size: 16 residues. The J segment lost 3 bases and the V segment lost 0 bases, leaving 3 bases of the junction unmatched. Germline values: CDR1 LNHDA, CDR2 SQIVND (reference sequence).

This clone has more than one count but fewer than ten. This chain's CDR3 is CAAAADHNEKLFF. The CDR3 coding sequence is TGTGCCGCCGCGGCGGATCATAATGAAAAACTGTTTTTT. The chain recombines TRBV2 with TRBJ1-4, with unresolved D. V lost 11 bases, J lost 4 bases, and 14 bases lay in between. Germline lookup yields CDR1 SNHLY and CDR2 FYNNEI. The CDR3 covers 13 residues.

This clone is a singleton in its sample. The V gene is TRBV9, the J gene TRBJ2-5, with D possibly being TRBD2 (6 bases). The germline gives CDR1 SGDLS, CDR2 YYNGEE. The V and J ends lost 3 bases and 0 bases respectively, with 9 bases between them. This CDR3 is 14 amino acids long. The DNA of the CDR3 is TGTGCCAGCAGCGGGGGAGGCTACCAAGAGACCCAGTACTTC. Residues: CASSGGGYQETQYF.

V and J are TRBV7-9 and TRBJ1-5; unclear D gene. Germline CDR1 reads SEHNR; CDR2 reads FQNEAQ (reference sequence). The CDR3 runs 12 residues. The V end lost 11 bases, the J end lost 2 bases, and 10 bases lay between the germline ends. CDR3 loop: CASGGGNQPQHF. For the CDR3, the DNA is TGTGCCTCAGGTGGGGGCAATCAGCCCCAGCATTTT.

Only a few counts were recorded for this clone. The CDR3 region is CASSRGRDSPLHF. The CDR3 DNA reads as TGTGCCAGCAGCCGGGGCCGCGATTCACCCCTCCACTTT. The genes are TRBV12-3 or TRBV12-4 and TRBJ1-6; D perhaps matches TRBD1 (5 bases). V lost 6 bases and J lost 8, with 11 bases in between. The CDR3 totals 13 residues.